The 10 T cell receptor beta chains presented below share a single source sample, sequenced in a study of technical replicates of blood from a handful of donors. Sequencing used immunoSEQ multiplex PCR; TCRdb keeps in-frame clones, though not all of them. Of approximately 65,000 clones listed, about 87% are singletons. The specimen sequenced was PBMCs. These receptors were obtained from a human donor in good health. Some clones in this sample may be carry-over from other donors' samples.

This clone showed up just a few times. The chain links TRBV11-3 to TRBJ2-3; 8 nucleotides agree with TRBD2. V shed 5 bases, J shed 2 bases, and the junction held 6 bases outside the gene matches. CDR3 length equals 15 residues. The germline V gene encodes CDR1 SGHNT and CDR2 YENEEA. CDR3 sequence reads: CASSRGGLDTDTQYF. CDR3 nucleotides: TGTGCCAGCAGCCGGGGGGGACTAGACACAGATACGCAGTATTTT. The variable domain in full, completed from reference TRBV11-3 and TRBJ2-3, reads EAGVVQSPRYKIIEKKQPVAFWCNPISGHNTLYWYLQNLGQGPELLIRYENEEAVDDSQLPKDRFSAERLKGVDSTLKIQPAELGDSAVYLCASSRGGLDTDTQYFGPGTRLTVL.

The chain has TRBV11-2 and TRBJ2-3; the match to TRBD2 covers 13 bases. J lost 0 bases, V lost 4 bases, and 7 bases had no gene match. Germline V gene lookup returns CDR1 SGHAT and CDR2 FQNNGV. This CDR3 is 18 amino acids long. The CDR3 region has the DNA TGTGCCAGCAGCTCAGGACTAGCGGGAGTAACTAGCACAGATACGCAGTATTTT. This codes for CASSSGLAGVTSTDTQYF.

The rearrangement links TRBV15 to TRBJ2-1; 8 nucleotides align to TRBD2. Unmatched junction bases numbered 14, after V lost 5 bases and J lost 5 bases. The germline CDR1 and CDR2 sequences are LNHNV and YYDKDF (reference sequence). The CDR3 length is 17 residues. The CDR3 region is CATSSRGGSGVNNEQFF. The CDR3 DNA sequence: TGTGCCACCAGCTCCCGGGGGGGTAGCGGGGTAAACAATGAGCAGTTCTTC.

The chain employs TRBV27 and TRBJ2-3; tentatively, D is TRBD2 (6 bases). This CDR3 is built from 14 residues. From germline, CDR1 is MNHEY and CDR2 SMNVEV (reference sequence). Trimming removed 4 bases at V and 2 bases at J, with 10 bases between. For the CDR3, the DNA is TGTGCCAGCAGTTATGGCGGGAACACAGATACGCAGTATTTT. Its protein product is CASSYGGNTDTQYF.

This clone was found once. The chain is built from TRBV7-2 and TRBJ1-3; maybe TRBD1 (5 bases). Deletions cut 0 bases from V and 0 bases from J, with 9 bases between. CDR1 SGHTA and CDR2 FQGNSA come from the germline V gene. The CDR3 is 16 residues long. The CDR3 DNA follows: TGTGCCAGCAGCTTAGCGGGGGGAGTCTCTGGAAACACCATATATTTT. Translated, it gives CASSLAGGVSGNTIYF.

In nucleotides, the CDR3 is TGTGCCAGCGGGACGGGACAAGCGAACACCGGGGAGCTGTTTTTT. Its protein is CASGTGQANTGELFF. The chain is built from TRBV7-7 and TRBJ2-2, with D possibly TRBD1 on 6 matching bases. V was clipped by 8 bases and J by 0 bases, with 13 bases between them. This CDR3 has 15 residues. Germline loops: CDR1 SSHAT, CDR2 FNYEAQ (reference sequence).

V and J are TRBV4-1 and TRBJ2-7; D is uncertain. CDR3 length equals 14 residues. The germline gives CDR1 MGHRA, CDR2 YSYEKL. Trimming shortened V by 4 bases and J by 3 bases, and 13 bases separated the two germline ends. The CDR3 DNA sequence: TGCGCCAGCAGCCCCCAAGTTTCGAGCTACGAGCAGTACTTC. As protein: CASSPQVSSYEQYF.

V and J are TRBV25-1 and TRBJ2-1, with D maybe TRBD2 (6 bases). Germline loops: CDR1 MGHDK, CDR2 SYGVNS. This CDR3 spans 16 amino acids. V was clipped by 5 bases and J by 0 bases, with 14 bases between them. In DNA form, the CDR3 reads TGTGCCAGCAGTCAAACTAGCACATACTCCTACAATGAGCAGTTCTTC. As protein: CASSQTSTYSYNEQFF.

The chain joins TRBV7-9 to TRBJ2-5; 12 positions agree with TRBD2. The CDR3 is made up of 15 amino acids. The V segment lost 4 bases and the J segment 5 bases; nucleotides outside the gene matches: 5. CDR1 and CDR2 (germline): SEHNR, FQNEAQ (reference sequence). The CDR3 DNA sequence: TGTGCCAGCAGCTCTAGCGGGAGGGCGGGGGAGACCCAGTACTTC. Translation: CASSSSGRAGETQYF.

The rearrangement links TRBV5-1 to TRBJ2-2, with D maybe TRBD1 (6 bases). Germline CDR1 SGHRS, CDR2 YFSETQ. The CDR3 consists of 13 residues. Between the trimmed V and J ends, which lost 3 bases and 6 bases, there was a span of 9 bases. CDR3 sequence (DNA): TGCGCCAGCAGCTACCAGGGGTCCGGGGAGCTGTTTTTT. It encodes CASSYQGSGELFF. Combining the CDR3 with reference TRBV5-1 and TRBJ2-2 gives the whole variable domain KAGVTQTPRYLIKTRGQQVTLSCSPISGHRSVSWYQQTPGQGLQFLFEYFSETQRNKGNFPGRFSGRQFSNSRSEMNVSTLELGDSALYLCASSYQGSGELFFGEGSRLTVL.